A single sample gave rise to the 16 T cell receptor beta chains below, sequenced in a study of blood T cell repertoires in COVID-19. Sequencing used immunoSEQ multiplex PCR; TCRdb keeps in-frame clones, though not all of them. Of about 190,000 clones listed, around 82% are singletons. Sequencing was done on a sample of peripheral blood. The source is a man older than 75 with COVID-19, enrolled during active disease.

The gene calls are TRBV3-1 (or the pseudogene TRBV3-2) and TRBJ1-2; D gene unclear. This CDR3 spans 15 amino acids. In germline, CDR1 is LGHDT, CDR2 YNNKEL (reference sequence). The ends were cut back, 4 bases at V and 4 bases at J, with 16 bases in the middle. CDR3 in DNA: TGTGCCAGCAGCCTCCGCGGGAAGGAAGGCTATGGCTACACCTTC. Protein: CASSLRGKEGYGYTF.

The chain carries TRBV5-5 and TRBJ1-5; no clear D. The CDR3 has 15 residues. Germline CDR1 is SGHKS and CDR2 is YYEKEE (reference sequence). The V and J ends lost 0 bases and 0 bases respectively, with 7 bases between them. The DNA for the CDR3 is TGTGCCAGCAGCTTGGGCGTTAATAGCAATCAGCCCCAGCATTTT. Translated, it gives CASSLGVNSNQPQHF.

CDR3 nucleotides: TGTGCCAGCAGCCCCCAGCGGGGTAGCACAGATACGCAGTATTTT. Its translation: CASSPQRGSTDTQYF. The rearrangement links TRBV7-3 to TRBJ2-3, with 7 positions matching TRBD2. V lost 5 bases to trimming and J lost 0 bases; unmatched junction nucleotides: 5. Germline lookup yields CDR1 SGHTA and CDR2 FQGTGA. This CDR3 contains 15 residues.

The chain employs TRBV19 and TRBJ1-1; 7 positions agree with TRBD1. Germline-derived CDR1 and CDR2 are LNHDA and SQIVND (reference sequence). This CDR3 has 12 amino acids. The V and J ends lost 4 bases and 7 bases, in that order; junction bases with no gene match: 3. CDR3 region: CASSTTGLEAFF. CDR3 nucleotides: TGTGCCAGTAGTACGACAGGGCTTGAAGCTTTCTTT.

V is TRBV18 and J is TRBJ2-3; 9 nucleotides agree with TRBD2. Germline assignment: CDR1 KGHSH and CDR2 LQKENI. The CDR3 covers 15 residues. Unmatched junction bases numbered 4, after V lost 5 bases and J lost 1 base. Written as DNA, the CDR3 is TGTGCCAGCTCAGCGACTAGCGGTGGCACAGATACGCAGTATTTT. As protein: CASSATSGGTDTQYF.

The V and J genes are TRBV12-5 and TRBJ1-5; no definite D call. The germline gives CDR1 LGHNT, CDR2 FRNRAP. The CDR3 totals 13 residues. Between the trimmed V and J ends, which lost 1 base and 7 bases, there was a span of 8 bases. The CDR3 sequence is CASGLGADQPQHF. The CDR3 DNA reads TGTGCTAGTGGTTTGGGGGCAGACCAGCCCCAGCATTTT. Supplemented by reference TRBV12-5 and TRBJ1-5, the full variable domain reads DARVTQTPRHKVTEMGQEVTMRCQPILGHNTVFWYRQTMMQGLELLAYFRNRAPLDDSGMPKDRFSAEMPDATLATLKIQPSEPRDSAVYFCASGLGADQPQHFGDGTRLSIL.

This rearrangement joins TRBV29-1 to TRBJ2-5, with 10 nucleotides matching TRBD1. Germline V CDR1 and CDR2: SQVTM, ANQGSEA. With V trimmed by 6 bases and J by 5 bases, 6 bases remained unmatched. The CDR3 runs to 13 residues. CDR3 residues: CSVDRGQGETQYF. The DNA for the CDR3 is TGCAGCGTCGACAGGGGGCAAGGGGAGACCCAGTACTTC.

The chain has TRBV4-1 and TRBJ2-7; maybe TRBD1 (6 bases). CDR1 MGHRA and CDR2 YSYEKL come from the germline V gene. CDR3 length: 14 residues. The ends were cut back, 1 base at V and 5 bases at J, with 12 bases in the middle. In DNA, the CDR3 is TGCGCCAGCAGCCAAGGGTACGCAGGGGACGAGCAGTACTTC. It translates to CASSQGYAGDEQYF.

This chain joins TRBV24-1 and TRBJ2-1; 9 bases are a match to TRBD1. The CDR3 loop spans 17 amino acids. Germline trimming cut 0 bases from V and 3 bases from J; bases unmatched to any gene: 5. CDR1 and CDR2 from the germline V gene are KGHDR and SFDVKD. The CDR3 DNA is TGTGCCACCAGTGATTTGCAGCGGACAGGGGACTACAATGAGCAGTTCTTC. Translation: CATSDLQRTGDYNEQFF.

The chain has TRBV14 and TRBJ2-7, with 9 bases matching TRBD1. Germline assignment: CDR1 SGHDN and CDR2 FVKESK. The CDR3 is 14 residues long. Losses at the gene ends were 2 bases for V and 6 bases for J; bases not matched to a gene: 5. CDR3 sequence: CASSQPGQGFEQYF. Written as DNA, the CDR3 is TGTGCCAGCAGCCAACCGGGACAGGGTTTCGAGCAGTACTTC. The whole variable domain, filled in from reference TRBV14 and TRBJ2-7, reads EAGVTQFPSHSVIEKGQTVTLRCDPISGHDNLYWYRRVMGKEIKFLLHFVKESKQDESGMPNNRFLAERTGGTYSTLKVQPAELEDSGVYFCASSQPGQGFEQYFGPGTRLTVT.

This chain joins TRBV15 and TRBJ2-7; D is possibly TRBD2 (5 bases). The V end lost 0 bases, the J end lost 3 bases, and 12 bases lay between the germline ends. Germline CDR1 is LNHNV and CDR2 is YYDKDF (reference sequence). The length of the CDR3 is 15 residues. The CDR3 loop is CATSRDQPGYYEQYF. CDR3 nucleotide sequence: TGTGCCACCAGCAGAGATCAGCCGGGATACTACGAGCAGTACTTC.

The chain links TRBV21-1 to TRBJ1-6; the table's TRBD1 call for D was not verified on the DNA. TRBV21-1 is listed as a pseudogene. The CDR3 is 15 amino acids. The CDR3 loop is CASNLREPPNSPLHF. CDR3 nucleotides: TGTGCCAGCAACCTCAGGGAACCCCCTAATTCACCCCTCCACTTT.

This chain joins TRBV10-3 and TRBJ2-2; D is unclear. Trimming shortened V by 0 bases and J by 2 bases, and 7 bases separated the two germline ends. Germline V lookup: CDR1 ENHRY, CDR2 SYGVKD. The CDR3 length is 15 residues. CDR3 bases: TGTGCCATCAGTGAGTCGTTGTCTAACACCGGGGAGCTGTTTTTT. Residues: CAISESLSNTGELFF.

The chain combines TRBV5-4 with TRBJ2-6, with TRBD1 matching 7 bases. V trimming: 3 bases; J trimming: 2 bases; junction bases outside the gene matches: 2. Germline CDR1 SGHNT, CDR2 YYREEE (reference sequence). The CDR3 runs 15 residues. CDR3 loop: CASSSQGAGANVLTF. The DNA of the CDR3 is TGTGCCAGCAGCTCCCAGGGGGCTGGGGCCAACGTCCTGACTTTC. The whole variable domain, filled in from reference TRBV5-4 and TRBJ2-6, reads ETGVTQSPTHLIKTRGQQVTLRCSSQSGHNTVSWYQQALGQGPQFIFQYYREEENGRGNFPPRFSGLQFPNYSSELNVNALELDDSALYLCASSSQGAGANVLTFGAGSRLTVL.

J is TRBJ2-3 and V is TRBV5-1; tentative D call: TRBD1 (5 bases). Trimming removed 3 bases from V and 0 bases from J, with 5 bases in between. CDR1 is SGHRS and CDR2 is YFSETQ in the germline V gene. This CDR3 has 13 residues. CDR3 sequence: CASSWGSTDTQYF. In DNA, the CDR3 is TGCGCCAGCAGCTGGGGCAGCACAGATACGCAGTATTTT.

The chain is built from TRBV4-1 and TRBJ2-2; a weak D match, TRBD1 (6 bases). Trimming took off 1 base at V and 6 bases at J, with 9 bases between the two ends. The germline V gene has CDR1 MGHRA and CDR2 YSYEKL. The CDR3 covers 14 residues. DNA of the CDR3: TGCGCCAGCAGCCAAGTTGAGGGGGCCGGGGAGCTGTTTTTT. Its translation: CASSQVEGAGELFF.